This T cell receptor beta chain derives from a study of T cell responses to AZD1222 COVID-19 vaccine. Study-level findings and limits: The peak T cell response came first, and repertoires were sampled only after it. Recipients of AZD1222 seropositive at baseline numbered only 5 to 7. With two AZD1222 doses given, Spike-specific TCR breadth and depth both rose. Within unmutated variant regions lay the reported targets of nearly half of spike-specific TCRs.

The method was immunoSEQ multiplex PCR; TCRdb's version includes in-frame clones alone and lacks a portion of them. Here the sample spans about 150,000 clones, over 75% being singletons. CDR1 and CDR2 (germline): LGHNA, YNFKEQ. CDR3 size: 15 residues. After removal of 1 base from V and 8 bases from J, the junction contained 7 bases not matched to a gene. Of note for this clone: As yet, its antigen is unknown.

This receptor was obtained from an adult who received the MenACWY meningococcal vaccine as a control. This sequence joins TRBV4-2 and TRBJ2-1; TRBD2 aligns across 8 bases. This material consisted of peripheral blood, taken 28 days after the second dose of the MenACWY control vaccine. The CDR3 nucleotides are TGTGCCAGCAGCCAAGTGCTCGGGGGGGCATATGAGCAGTTCTTC. Protein: CASSQVLGGAYEQFF.